The 23 T cell receptor beta chains presented below share a single source sample, sequenced in a study of cytomegalovirus exposure and HLA in healthy donors. The PCR contained 60 Vbeta and 13 Jbeta primers. The method was immunoSEQ multiplex PCR; TCRdb's version includes in-frame clones alone and lacks a portion of them. The table lists around 50,000 clones, 65% to 90% of them singletons. The material sequenced was PBMCs. Receptors were obtained from a man aged 25 to 40 in good health and CMV-seronegative.

CDR3 protein: CAWSEGWGHNYGYTF. The CDR3 nucleotides are TGTGCCTGGAGTGAAGGCTGGGGGCATAACTATGGCTACACCTTC. The J gene is TRBJ1-2, the V gene TRBV30, with a weak D call TRBD1 (6 bases). The CDR3 loop spans 15 amino acids. Germline V CDR1 and CDR2: GTSNPN, SVGIG (reference sequence). The ends were cut back, 1 base at V and 1 base at J, with 13 bases in the middle.

This clone occurred once. CDR3 sequence (DNA): TGTGCCAGCAGCTTGCGTCGCGGGACCACAGATACGCAGTATTTT. Protein sequence: CASSLRRGTTDTQYF. The chain recombines TRBV5-4 with TRBJ2-3; a weak D match, TRBD2 (6 bases). This CDR3 region has 15 residues. Germline-derived CDR1 and CDR2 are SGHNT and YYREEE (reference sequence). V was shortened by 1 base and J by 2 bases, with 11 bases between the two germline ends.

A few counts support this clone. The V call is TRBV9, the J call TRBJ2-7; 9 bases agree with TRBD1. The CDR3 totals 16 residues. Germline V gives CDR1 SGDLS, CDR2 YYNGEE. The trim removed 0 bases at V and 2 bases at J, leaving 6 bases unmatched. The CDR3 nucleotides read TGTGCCAGCAGCGTAGACGGGACAGGGTCCACCTACGAGCAGTACTTC. This encodes CASSVDGTGSTYEQYF.

This clone was found once. The rearrangement joins TRBV5-4 to TRBJ2-3; 10 nucleotides agree with TRBD1. With V trimmed by 4 bases and J by 5 bases, 10 bases remained unmatched. The CDR3 is 16 residues long. The germline gives CDR1 SGHNT, CDR2 YYREEE (reference sequence). In DNA, the CDR3 is TGTGCCAGCAGCCCGGGACAGGGGAGTATGAGAGATACGCAGTATTTT. Encoded protein: CASSPGQGSMRDTQYF.

This sequence joins TRBV28 and TRBJ1-1; possibly TRBD1 for D (5 bases). The CDR3 has 13 amino acids. Germline V gives CDR1 MDHEN, CDR2 SYDVKM. Trimming took 7 bases from V and 3 from J, leaving 12 bases between them. The chain's CDR3 is CASTLTVDTEAFF. In nucleotides, the CDR3 is TGTGCCAGCACCCTGACAGTCGACACTGAAGCTTTCTTT.

This chain joins TRBV5-1 and TRBJ2-7; TRBD2 is a possible D gene (5 bases). V lost 0 bases and J 0 bases, leaving 7 bases between the germline ends. Germline V CDR1 and CDR2: SGHRS, YFSETQ. The CDR3 totals 14 residues. In nucleotides, the CDR3 is TGCGCCAGCAGCTTGGGTAGCGTCTCCTACGAGCAGTACTTC. This codes for CASSLGSVSYEQYF.

This sequence joins TRBV5-6 and TRBJ1-1; maybe TRBD1 (6 bases). In germline, CDR1 is SGHDT, CDR2 YYEEEE. V lost 0 bases and J lost 7, with 16 bases in between. The CDR3 is made up of 15 amino acids. In DNA, the CDR3 is TGTGCCAGCAGCTTGGAAGGGGGACCCTCGGGTGAAGCTTTCTTT. It specifies CASSLEGGPSGEAFF.

The CDR3 here is CASSQGTGVLEQYF. The CDR3, as DNA: TGCGCCAGCAGCCAAGGGACGGGAGTTCTTGAGCAGTACTTC. This chain connects TRBV4-3 to TRBJ2-7; D perhaps matches TRBD2 (6 bases). This CDR3 is 14 amino acids long. CDR1 is LGHNA, CDR2 YSLEER, per germline. The ends were cut back, 1 base at V and 7 bases at J, with 14 bases in the middle.

This clone appeared a single time. The gene calls are TRBV7-8 and TRBJ2-7; 9 positions agree with TRBD1. The CDR3 runs to 15 residues. Germline loops: CDR1 SGHVS, CDR2 FQNEAQ. V lost 3 bases and J lost 6; bases outside the gene matches: 9. CDR3: CASSLTGTGTAEQYF. CDR3 in DNA: TGTGCCAGCAGCTTGACCGGGACAGGGACCGCCGAGCAGTACTTC.

The chain uses TRBV4-3 and TRBJ2-3; the match to TRBD2 covers 8 bases. Germline V lookup: CDR1 LGHNA, CDR2 YSLEER. J gave up 9 bases and V 0 bases, and 14 bases lay outside the gene matches. There are 17 residues in the CDR3. CDR3 coding DNA: TGCGCCAGCAGCCAAGACCCCCCCTCGGGGACTAGTTTAACGCAGTATTTT. Amino acids: CASSQDPPSGTSLTQYF.

On this clone: This specimen includes other DNA sequences encoding the same CDR3. V and J are TRBV15 and TRBJ1-3; D remains unclear. The CDR3 length is 15 residues. Germline CDR1 LNHNV, CDR2 YYDKDF (reference sequence). V was trimmed by 1 base and J by 3 bases, leaving 10 bases between them. The CDR3 reads CATSRGLEGGNTIYF. The CDR3 DNA is TGTGCCACCAGCAGAGGCCTGGAGGGTGGAAACACCATATATTTT.

This clone was detected once. The chain couples TRBV6-6 to TRBJ1-2, with 7 bases matching TRBD1. The CDR3 has 13 amino acids. From germline, CDR1 is MNHNY and CDR2 SVGAGI (reference sequence). The V segment lost 3 bases and the J segment 6 bases; nucleotides outside the gene matches: 4. The CDR3 protein is CASSYQGEHGYTF. For the CDR3, the DNA is TGTGCCAGCAGTTATCAGGGGGAGCATGGCTACACCTTC.

The CDR3 protein is CASSPAGDDYGYTF. Written as DNA, the CDR3 is TGTGCCAGCTCGCCGGCAGGGGACGACTATGGCTACACCTTC. The chain has TRBV5-4 and TRBJ1-2, with D possibly being TRBD1 (6 bases). The V end lost 7 bases, the J end lost 3 bases, and 16 bases lay between the germline ends. The CDR3 covers 14 residues. Germline V gives CDR1 SGHNT, CDR2 YYREEE (reference sequence).

This clone was detected once. This rearrangement joins TRBV7-2 to TRBJ2-3, with D maybe TRBD2 (5 bases). V was cut by 5 bases and J by 5 bases, with 14 bases left in between. Germline V lookup: CDR1 SGHTA, CDR2 FQGNSA. This CDR3 region has 14 residues. CDR3 coding DNA: TGTGCCAGCAGCCCCTCCGGGAAAGTAGATACGCAGTATTTT. Amino acid sequence: CASSPSGKVDTQYF.

This clone was counted between two and nine times. The J gene is TRBJ2-7, the V gene TRBV6-5; D remains unclear. Germline lookup yields CDR1 MNHEY and CDR2 SVGAGI. Trimming cost V 2 bases and J 4 bases, with 9 bases left between them. The CDR3 covers 13 residues. This chain's CDR3 is CASSYNSGYEQYF. The CDR3 nucleotides read TGTGCCAGCAGTTACAATTCGGGTTACGAGCAGTACTTC.

The chain links TRBV11-2 to TRBJ2-1; 8 positions match TRBD1. Germline values: CDR1 SGHAT, CDR2 FQNNGV. V lost 5 bases, J lost 6 bases, and 9 bases stayed unmatched. This CDR3 region has 15 residues. The chain's CDR3 is CASSQGQVVTNEQFF. The CDR3 coding sequence is TGTGCCAGCAGCCAGGGACAGGTGGTCACCAATGAGCAGTTCTTC.

The chain recombines TRBV9 with TRBJ2-1; a weak D match, TRBD2 (5 bases). V was pared by 0 bases and J by 0 bases, with 19 bases between. Germline V CDR1 and CDR2: SGDLS, YYNGEE. This CDR3 has 19 amino acids. The CDR3 sequence is CASSVGGQESRISYNEQFF. The CDR3 DNA is TGTGCCAGCAGCGTAGGAGGGCAAGAGTCTAGAATCTCCTACAATGAGCAGTTCTTC.

Worth noting for this clone: Within the sample, other DNA sequences also encode this same CDR3. V is TRBV4-3 and J is TRBJ2-7; the D gene is possibly TRBD1 (6 bases). The V gene's germline CDR1 is LGHNA and CDR2 YSLEER. The CDR3 runs 16 residues. Trimming left V 0 bases short and J 0 bases short, with 12 bases between. CDR3 nucleotides: TGCGCCAGCAGCCAAGACACAGGGTCTTCCTCCTACGAGCAGTACTTC. Translating gives CASSQDTGSSSYEQYF.

V and J are TRBV6-1 and TRBJ2-5, with 10 bases lining up with TRBD2. This CDR3 region has 14 residues. From germline, CDR1 is MNHNS and CDR2 SASEGT. Germline trimming cut 5 bases from V and 4 bases from J; bases unmatched to any gene: 4. The CDR3 bases are TGTGCCAGCAGTAGGACTAGCGGTGGAGAGACCCAGTACTTC. As protein: CASSRTSGGETQYF.

The chain carries TRBV5-1 and TRBJ2-1; 13 bases line up with TRBD2. The V gene end was trimmed by 0 bases and the J gene end by 7 bases; junction bases not matched to a gene: 1. The CDR3 has 15 amino acids. The germline CDR1 and CDR2 sequences are SGHRS and YFSETQ. The CDR3 sequence: CASSLVGLAGNEQFF. The CDR3 DNA is TGCGCCAGCAGCTTGGTGGGACTAGCGGGGAATGAGCAGTTCTTC.

V is TRBV4-1 and J is TRBJ2-1; 7 bases align to TRBD2. This CDR3 is built from 15 residues. Per the germline V gene, CDR1 is MGHRA and CDR2 is YSYEKL. J was trimmed by 6 bases and V by 1 base; bases with no gene match: 6. The CDR3, as DNA: TGCGCCAGCAGCCAAGGGGCGGGAGCCCCCAATGAGCAGTTCTTC. Protein product: CASSQGAGAPNEQFF.

The V gene is TRBV6-1, the J gene TRBJ2-5, with TRBD2 matching 9 bases. Germline V gene data show CDR1 as MNHNS and CDR2 as SASEGT. The CDR3 loop spans 13 amino acids. Trimming cost V 11 bases and J 5 bases; bases outside gene matches: 9. The CDR3 DNA follows: TGTGCCTCCCAAGCGGGGGGCTCTGAGACCCAGTACTTC. Amino acid sequence: CASQAGGSETQYF.

The CDR3 here is CASSPWRSENTGELFF. The CDR3 DNA reads as TGTGCCAGCAGCCCCTGGAGGTCTGAGAACACCGGGGAGCTGTTTTTT. The rearrangement links TRBV7-9 to TRBJ2-2, with D possibly being TRBD2 (5 bases). Trimming took off 5 bases at V and 1 base at J, with 14 bases between the two ends. Germline V gene sequence: CDR1 SEHNR, CDR2 FQNEAQ (reference sequence). CDR3 length: 16 residues.